This TCR beta chain was recovered during a study of blood T cell repertoires in COVID-19. Study overall: Researchers got acute and convalescent COVID-19 samples from the United States, Italy and Spain. T cells, B-cell-depleted T cells, or PBMCs provided the cDNA or gDNA that served as material.

This clone has a handful of counts. In the source study's methods: Amplification of reference gene primers provided the estimated nucleated cell counts. Profiling relied on immunoSEQ multiplex PCR, and the TCRdb table lists in-frame clones only, not all of them. V and J calls plus clone size are reproduced from that table; the DNA served to infer D and trimming. In the table there are around 230,000 clones, about nine tenths of which are singletons. Germline CDR1 and CDR2: MNHEY and SVGAGI. The CDR3 has 15 residues. V was clipped by 6 bases and J by 1 base; unmatched bases: 4. Followed over time, Seattle patients had been enrolled while infection was active.

Sequenced: peripheral blood. The chain employs TRBV6-5 and TRBJ1-2, with 11 bases that match TRBD1. This TCR derives from a man aged 45 to 65 with COVID-19, enrolled during active disease. The CDR3 here is CASRGQGAGNYGYTF. The CDR3 nucleotides are TGTGCCAGCAGAGGACAGGGGGCCGGTAACTATGGCTACACCTTC.